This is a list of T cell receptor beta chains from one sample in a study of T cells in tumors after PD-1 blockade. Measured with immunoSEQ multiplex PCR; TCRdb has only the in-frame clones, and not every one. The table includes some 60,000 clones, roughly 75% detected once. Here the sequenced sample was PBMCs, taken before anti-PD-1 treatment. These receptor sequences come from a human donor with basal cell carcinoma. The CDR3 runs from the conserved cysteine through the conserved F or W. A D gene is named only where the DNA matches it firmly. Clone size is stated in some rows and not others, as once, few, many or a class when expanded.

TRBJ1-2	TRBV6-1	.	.	TGTGCCAGCAGTGAAGCGGTGCACGGCTATGGCTACACCTTC	CASSEAVHGYGYTF
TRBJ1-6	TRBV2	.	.	TGTGCCAGCCTTTGGGGACCTAATTCACCCCTCCACTTT	CASLWGPNSPLHF
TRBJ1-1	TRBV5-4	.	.	TGTGCCAGCAGCTTGGTGTCAGGGAGGACTGAAGCTTTCTTT	CASSLVSGRTEAFF
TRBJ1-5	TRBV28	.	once	TGTGCCAGCAGTTTTCGGGGGACCACAAACCCGGAGCCCCAGCATTTT	CASSFRGTTNPEPQHF
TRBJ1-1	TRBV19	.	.	TGTGCCAGTAGTATTCCGGGAACGAACACTGAAGCTTTCTTT	CASSIPGTNTEAFF
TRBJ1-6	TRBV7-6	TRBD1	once	TGTGCCAGCAGCTTAAGGACAGGGAACTATAATTCACCCCTCCACTTT	CASSLRTGNYNSPLHF
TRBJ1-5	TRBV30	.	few	TGTGCCTGGGGGACGGGGCTAAACCAGCCCCAGCATTTT	CAWGTGLNQPQHF
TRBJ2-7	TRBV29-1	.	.	TGCAGCGTTGGTCAGGGAGAGTACGAGCAGTACTTC	CSVGQGEYEQYF
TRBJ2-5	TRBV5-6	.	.	TGTGCCAGCAGCTCTTGGTGGTCATCAAGTAACCAAGAGACCCAGTACTTC	CASSSWWSSSNQETQYF
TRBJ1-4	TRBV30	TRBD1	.	TGTGCCTGGAGACCAAGGACAGGAACTAATGAAAAACTGTTTTTT	CAWRPRTGTNEKLFF
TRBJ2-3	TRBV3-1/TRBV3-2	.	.	TGTGCCAGCAGCTATCCGGGTTCCCTCACCACAGATACGCAGTATTTT	CASSYPGSLTTDTQYF
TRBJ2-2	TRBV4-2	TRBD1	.	TGTGCCAGCAACCGGTCTAGTACAGGGGTAGGGACCGGGGAGCTGTTTTTT	CASNRSSTGVGTGELFF
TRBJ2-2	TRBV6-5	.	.	TGTGCCAGCAGTTACCAGGGGTCGAACACCGGGGAGCTGTTTTTT	CASSYQGSNTGELFF
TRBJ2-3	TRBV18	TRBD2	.	TGTGCCAGCTCAGTTCGACTAGCGGGGTACACAGATACGCAGTATTTT	CASSVRLAGYTDTQYF
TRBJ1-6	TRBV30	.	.	TGTGCCTGGAGTCGGGTCAGGGATAATTCACCCCTCCACTTT	CAWSRVRDNSPLHF
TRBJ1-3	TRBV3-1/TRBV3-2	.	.	TGTGCCAGCAGCCAAGATCGGGGGAGCTCTGGAAACACCATATATTTT	CASSQDRGSSGNTIYF
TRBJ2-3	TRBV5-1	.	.	TGCGCCAGCACCTCGGTGGGGGGAGATACGCAGTATTTT	CASTSVGGDTQYF
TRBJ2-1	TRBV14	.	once	TGTGCCAGCAGCCAAGTAGGAGTCTTGGGGCACAATGAGCAGTTCTTC	CASSQVGVLGHNEQFF
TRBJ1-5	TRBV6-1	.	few	TGTGCCAGCAGTGAAAGGGCCTCCGGGGGCAATCAGCCCCAGCATTTT	CASSERASGGNQPQHF
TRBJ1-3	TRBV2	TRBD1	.	TGTGCCAGCAGCAAGACAGGGGAGTACACCATATATTTT	CASSKTGEYTIYF
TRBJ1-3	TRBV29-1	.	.	TGCAGCTATCAGGGAGGGAGCTCTGGAAACACCATATATTTT	CSYQGGSSGNTIYF
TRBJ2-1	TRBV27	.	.	TGTGCCAGCAGTCCCAGGGATGGCAATGAGCAGTTCTTC	CASSPRDGNEQFF
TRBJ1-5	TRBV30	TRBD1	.	TGTGCCTGGAATCATCGGGGGGCAGGGGGCCCCAGTCAGCCCCAGCATTTT	CAWNHRGAGGPSQPQHF
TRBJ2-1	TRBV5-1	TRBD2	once	TGCGCCAGCAGCTTGGTAACTAGCGGGGGAGCTAGCTCCTACAATGAGCAGTTCTTC	CASSLVTSGGASSYNEQFF
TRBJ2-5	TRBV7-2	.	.	TGTGCCAGCAGCTTAGGGGCGGGGATCGGAGAGACCCAGTACTTC	CASSLGAGIGETQYF
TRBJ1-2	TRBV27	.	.	TGTGCCAGCAGTCTCTCGGGCGATTATGGCTACACCTTC	CASSLSGDYGYTF
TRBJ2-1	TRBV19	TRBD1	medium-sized	TGTGCCAGCGGAGACAGGGACGGAGGTTACAATGAGCAGTTCTTC	CASGDRDGGYNEQFF
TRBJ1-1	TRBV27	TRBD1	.	TGTGCCACCGCACAGGGGATGAACACTGAAGCTTTCTTT	CATAQGMNTEAFF
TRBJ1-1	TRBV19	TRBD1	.	TGTGCCAGTAGTAACCCACAGGGGGCGGGTTTGGCTTTCTTT	CASSNPQGAGLAFF
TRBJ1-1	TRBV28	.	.	TGTGCCAGCAGTTTCGGAGGTCGAGCAGCTTTCTTT	CASSFGGRAAFF
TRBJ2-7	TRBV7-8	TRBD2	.	TGTGCCAGCAGCTTAGTAATAGCGGGGGGGGACTACGAGCAGTACTTC	CASSLVIAGGDYEQYF
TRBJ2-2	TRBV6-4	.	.	TGTGCCAGCAGTGACCGGGTGAACACCGGGGAGCTGTTTTTT	CASSDRVNTGELFF
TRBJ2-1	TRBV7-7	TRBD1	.	TGTGCTAGCAGCCCAACAGGGGGCTCTCACAATGAGCAGTTCTTC	CASSPTGGSHNEQFF
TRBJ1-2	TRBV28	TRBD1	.	TGTGCCAGCAGGTCGACAGGGGGCCGGCGGAACTATGGCTACACCTTC	CASRSTGGRRNYGYTF
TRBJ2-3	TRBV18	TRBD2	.	TGTGCCAGCTCACCCAGTAGCGGGGGCTATTATTTT	CASSPSSGGYYF
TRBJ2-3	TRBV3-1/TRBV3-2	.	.	TGTGCCAGCAGCCAAGACCCCGGAGGCACAGATACGCAGTATTTT	CASSQDPGGTDTQYF
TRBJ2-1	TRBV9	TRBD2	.	TGTGCCAGCAGCGTCCTAGCGGGGGGGTACAATGAGCAGTTCTTC	CASSVLAGGYNEQFF
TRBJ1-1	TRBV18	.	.	TGTGCCGGGTCGGACAGCTTGAACACTGAAGCTTTCTTT	CAGSDSLNTEAFF
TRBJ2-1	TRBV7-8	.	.	TGTGCCAGCAGCCCCGCGCAAGCTTTAAACAATGAGCAGTTCTTC	CASSPAQALNNEQFF
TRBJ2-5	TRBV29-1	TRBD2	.	TGCAGCTTGGGACTGACTAGCGGGGAACAAGAGACCCAGTACTTC	CSLGLTSGEQETQYF
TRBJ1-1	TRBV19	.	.	TGTGCCAGTAGTCTCACAGAGAGGGGCACTGAAGCTTTCTTT	CASSLTERGTEAFF
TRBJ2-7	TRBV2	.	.	TGTGCCAGCAGCAAGGGAGGAGACTACGAGCAGTACTTC	CASSKGGDYEQYF
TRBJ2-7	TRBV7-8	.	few	TGTGCCAGCAGACGAGACCCCTACGAGCAGTACTTC	CASRRDPYEQYF
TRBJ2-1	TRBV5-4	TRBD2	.	TGTGCCAGCAGCCAACGGACTAGCGGGGATGAGCAGTTCTTC	CASSQRTSGDEQFF
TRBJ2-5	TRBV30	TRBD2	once	TGTGCCTGGAGGAGAAATAGCGGGGGGGCCGAGACCCAGTACTTC	CAWRRNSGGAETQYF
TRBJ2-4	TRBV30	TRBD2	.	TGTGCCTGGAGACCGGGACTAGCGGGGAGAGCCAAAAACATTCAGTACTTC	CAWRPGLAGRAKNIQYF
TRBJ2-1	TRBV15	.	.	TGTGCCACCAGCAGAGATAAGCGCGGGAATGAGCAGTTCTTC	CATSRDKRGNEQFF
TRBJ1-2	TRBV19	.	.	TGTGCCAGCAACGACTGGGCGGGGCCGTTGAAGGGCTACACCTTC	CASNDWAGPLKGYTF
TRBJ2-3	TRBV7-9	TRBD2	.	TGTGCCAGCAGCACAGATAGCCCCGGACTAGCGGGAAGAACAGATACGCAGTATTTT	CASSTDSPGLAGRTDTQYF
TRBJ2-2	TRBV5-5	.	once	TGTGCCAGCAGCTTGGAAATGAGACGGACCGGGGAGCTGTTTTTT	CASSLEMRRTGELFF
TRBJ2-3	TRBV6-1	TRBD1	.	TGTGCCAGCAGTGAAGCCTTGAGGGGGCCGACAGATACGCAGTATTTT	CASSEALRGPTDTQYF
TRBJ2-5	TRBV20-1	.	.	TGCAGTGCTAGTGACCCCTTTACAGAGACCCAGTACTTC	CSASDPFTETQYF
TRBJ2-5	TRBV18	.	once	TGTGCCAGCTCAAAAACAGGGGAGGGCCAAGAGACCCAGTACTTC	CASSKTGEGQETQYF
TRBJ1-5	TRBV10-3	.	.	TGTGCCATCAGTGCCTATAATAGCAATCAGCCCCAGCATTTT	CAISAYNSNQPQHF
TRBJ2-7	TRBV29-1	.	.	TGCAGCGTTGAAGAAGTTGGGGGGTCCGAGCAGTACTTC	CSVEEVGGSEQYF